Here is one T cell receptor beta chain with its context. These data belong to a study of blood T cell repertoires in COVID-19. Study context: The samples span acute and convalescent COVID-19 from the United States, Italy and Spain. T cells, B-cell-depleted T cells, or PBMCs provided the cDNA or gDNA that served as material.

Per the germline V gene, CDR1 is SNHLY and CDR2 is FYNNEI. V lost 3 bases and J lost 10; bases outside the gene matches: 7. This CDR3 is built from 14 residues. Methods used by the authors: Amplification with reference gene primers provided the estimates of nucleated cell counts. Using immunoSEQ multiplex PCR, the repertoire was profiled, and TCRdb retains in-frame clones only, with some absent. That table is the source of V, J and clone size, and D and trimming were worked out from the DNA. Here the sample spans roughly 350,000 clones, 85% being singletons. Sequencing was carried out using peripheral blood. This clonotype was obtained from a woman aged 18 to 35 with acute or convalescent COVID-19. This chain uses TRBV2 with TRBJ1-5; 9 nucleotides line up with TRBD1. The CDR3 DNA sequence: TGTGCCAGCAGTGAGGGACAGGGCCGCATACCCCAGCATTTT. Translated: CASSEGQGRIPQHF.